Following are 2 T cell receptor beta chains from one sample sequenced in a study of regulatory T cells in long-lasting Graves disease. With iRepertoire HTBI primers and Arm-PCR of CDR3 regions, TCR beta libraries were built. MiXCR, run by TCRdb on the multiplex PCR reads, gives a single entry per CDR3 protein. The sample consists of around 400,000 distinct CDR3 sequences, 12% of them appearing once. Time point described: newly diagnosed GD, antithyroid drugs for less than 3 months. Following extraction of RNA from PBMCs, that RNA was used to make the TCR library. The same data also went into a second study, on T cells in Graves' hyperthyroidism and ophthalmopathy.

This specimen was peripheral blood mononuclear cells (PBMCs), taken at new diagnosis, from a patient treated with antithyroid drugs. The source of these receptors is a woman aged 18-29 years with Graves disease.

This clonotype was counted ten times or more. The chain combines TRBV12-3 or TRBV12-4 with TRBJ2-5; D is possibly TRBD1 or TRBD2 (5 bases each). The V and J ends lost 2 bases and 5 bases respectively, with 9 bases between them. The length of the CDR3 is 13 residues. CDR3 protein: CASSLLWGETQYF. CDR3 nucleotides: TGTGCCAGCAGTTTATTGTGGGGGGAGACCCAGTACTTC.

This clonotype was counted at least ten times. The chain employs TRBV7-8 and TRBJ2-7, with TRBD1 matching 8 bases. This CDR3 region has 15 residues. J lost 2 bases, V lost 5 bases, and 8 bases had no gene match. CDR1 and CDR2 from the germline V gene are SGHVS and FQNEAQ. CDR3 loop: CASSPAGGETYEQYF. CDR3 coding DNA: TGTGCCAGCAGCCCAGCAGGGGGCGAAACCTACGAGCAGTACTTC. The full variable domain, rest sourced from reference TRBV7-8 and TRBJ2-7, is GAGVSQSPRYKVAKRGQDVALRCDPISGHVSLFWYQQALGQGPEFLTYFQNEAQLDKSGLPSDRFFAERPEGSVSTLKIQRTQQEDSAVYLCASSPAGGETYEQYFGPGTRLTVT.